Following are 3 T cell receptor beta chains from one sample sequenced in a study of T cell changes during pregnancy in multiple sclerosis. The table came from immunoSEQ multiplex PCR; TCRdb's copy has only in-frame clones and leaves some out. The data contain some 85,000 clones, 94% of them singletons. Specimen: peripheral blood, collected in the third trimester of pregnancy. Receptors originate from a female donor with multiple sclerosis, enrolled in a pregnancy study.

This clone was found once. This rearrangement joins TRBV27 to TRBJ2-3; possible D gene TRBD2, 6 bases. The CDR3 is made up of 14 amino acids. Trimming took off 7 bases at V and 3 bases at J, with 14 bases between the two ends. Looked up from germline, CDR1 is MNHEY and CDR2 is SMNVEV (reference sequence). The CDR3 spells CASISLGGTDTQYF. CDR3 bases: TGTGCCAGCATCTCTTTGGGGGGTACAGATACGCAGTATTTT.

J is TRBJ2-1 and V is TRBV30; 8 bases match TRBD1. V gave up 0 bases and J gave up 4 bases; unmatched junction bases: 5. The CDR3 runs 15 residues. Germline loops: CDR1 GTSNPN, CDR2 SVGIG (reference sequence). The CDR3 sequence: CAWSVVRGPYNEQFF. The CDR3 DNA sequence: TGTGCCTGGAGTGTCGTCAGGGGGCCATACAATGAGCAGTTCTTC.

The chain carries TRBV29-1 and TRBJ2-7; TRBD1 agrees at 7 bases. The CDR3 loop spans 13 amino acids. The ends lost 6 bases at V and 0 bases at J; junction bases unmatched: 5. The germline V gene has CDR1 SQVTM and CDR2 ANQGSEA. The CDR3 DNA follows: TGCAGCGTGGTGACAGGGAGCTCCTACGAGCAGTACTTC. Translation: CSVVTGSSYEQYF.